What follows describes a single T cell receptor beta chain. Antigen unknown. This entry comes from a study of T cell responses to AZD1222 COVID-19 vaccine. TCRdb's copy holds only in-frame clones and misses some; the assay was immunoSEQ multiplex PCR. Of 100,000 to 150,000 clones listed, more than 75% are singletons. Study findings and constraints: Baseline seropositivity characterized only six AZD1222 recipients.

This CDR3 comprises 14 residues. Germline CDR1 reads WSHSY; CDR2 reads SAAADI. V was pared by 2 bases and J by 2 bases, with 7 bases between. The chain carries TRBV10-2 and TRBJ1-3; D is possibly TRBD1 (5 bases). The receptor's source is an adult in good health. The sequencing used peripheral blood, collected on day 0 of AZD1222 vaccination. CDR3 region: CASSEQGTGNTIYF. The CDR3 nucleotides read TGCGCCAGCAGTGAGCAGGGAACTGGAAACACCATATATTTT.